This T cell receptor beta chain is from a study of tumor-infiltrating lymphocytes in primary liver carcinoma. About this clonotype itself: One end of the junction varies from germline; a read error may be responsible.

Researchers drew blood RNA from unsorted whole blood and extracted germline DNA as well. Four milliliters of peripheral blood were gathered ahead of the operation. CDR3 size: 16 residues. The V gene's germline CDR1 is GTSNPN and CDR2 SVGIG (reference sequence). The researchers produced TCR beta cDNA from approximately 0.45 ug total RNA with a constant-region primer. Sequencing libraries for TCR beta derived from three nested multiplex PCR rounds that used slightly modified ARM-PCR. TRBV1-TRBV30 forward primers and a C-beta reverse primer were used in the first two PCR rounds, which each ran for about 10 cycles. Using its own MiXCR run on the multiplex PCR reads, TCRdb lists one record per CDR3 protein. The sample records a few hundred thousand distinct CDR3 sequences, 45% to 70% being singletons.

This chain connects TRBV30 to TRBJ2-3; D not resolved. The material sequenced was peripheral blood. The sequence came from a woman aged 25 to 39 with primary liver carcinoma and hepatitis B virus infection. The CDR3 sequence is CVWSGRRIDLPDTQYF. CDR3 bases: TGTGTCTGGAGTGGGCGCCGAATAGACCTCCCAGATACGCAGTATTTT.